This passage covers 17 T cell receptor beta chains from one sample sequenced in a study of molecular identifiers for immune sequencing clone quantification. Using its own MiXCR run on the PCR reads, TCRdb lists one record per CDR3 protein. Of more than 250,000 distinct CDR3 sequences in the sample, over 20% are singletons; the top ten hold approximately 0.85%. Material: naive CD8+ T cells from blood, with Jurkat cell RNA spiked in. Stated subset: FACS-sorted CD8+CD4-CCR7+CD45RA+ naive T cells. The source is a human donor in good health. Some libraries in this study had Jurkat cell RNA spiked in.

This clonotype was seen many times. The chain is built from TRBV7-6 and TRBJ1-1; D gene unclear. Trimming took 3 bases from V and 6 from J, leaving 8 bases between them. The CDR3 sequence is 12 residues long. Germline-derived CDR1 and CDR2 are SGHVS and FNYEAQ. CDR3 nucleotides: TGTGCCAGCAGCTTCGCTAATTCTGAAGCTTTCTTT. Amino acid sequence: CASSFANSEAFF. The full variable domain, rest sourced from reference TRBV7-6 and TRBJ1-1, is GAGVSQSPRYKVTKRGQDVALRCDPISGHVSLYWYRQALGQGPEFLTYFNYEAQQDKSGLPNDRFSAERPEGSISTLTIQRTEQRDSAMYRCASSFANSEAFFGQGTRLTVV.

This clonotype showed up many times. Compared with germline, one end of the junction differs, possibly owing to a read error. The V call is TRBV27, the J call TRBJ2-7, with no clear D. CDR1 is MNHEY and CDR2 is SMNVEV in the germline V gene (reference sequence). CDR3 length: 12 amino acids. The CDR3 here is CASSPTGYEQYF. CDR3 bases: TGCGCCAGCAGCCCGACGGGCTACGAGCAGTACTTC.

Many counts were recorded for this clonotype. The rearrangement uses TRBV29-1 and TRBJ2-1, with D unclear. This CDR3 spans 12 amino acids. Germline CDR1 reads SQVTM; CDR2 reads ANQGSEA. Trimming removed 7 bases at V and 9 bases at J, with 16 bases between. The CDR3: CSGPLATGEQFF. For the CDR3, the DNA is TGCAGCGGACCCCTTGCGACGGGTGAGCAGTTCTTC.

This clonotype was detected many times. This sequence joins TRBV4-1 and TRBJ2-7, with 10 positions matching TRBD1. Germline loops: CDR1 MGHRA, CDR2 YSYEKL. The CDR3 is made up of 13 amino acids. Trimming cost V 3 bases and J 6 bases; bases outside gene matches: 2. CDR3 DNA: TGCGCCAGCAGCCAGGGACAGGGGAGCGAGCAGTACTTC. Translation gives CASSQGQGSEQYF.

This clonotype was found a few times. This rearrangement joins TRBV11-3 to TRBJ2-3; 7 bases align to TRBD1. The CDR3 is 14 residues long. The ends lost 4 bases at V and 1 base at J; junction bases unmatched: 2. The germline V gene encodes CDR1 SGHNT and CDR2 YENEEA. The CDR3 nucleotides read TGTGCCAGCAGCTACAGGGGCCGCACAGATACGCAGTATTTT. It specifies CASSYRGRTDTQYF.

At least ten counts were recorded for this clonotype. A read error may produce the germline difference seen at one junction end. The chain is built from TRBV5-3 and TRBJ2-2; maybe TRBD1 (6 bases). TRBV5-3 is an ORF, and what it does is uncertain. The CDR3 is 14 amino acids. As DNA, the CDR3 is TGTGCCAGCAGCTTGGGGGCAGGGACCGGGGAGCTGTTTTTT. Its protein product is CASSLGAGTGELFF.

To note about this clonotype: This may be a read error: a much more frequent sequence differs by one nucleotide. As DNA, the CDR3 is TGTGCCAGCAGCCCACACTCCTACGAGCAGTACTTC. The encoded protein is CASSPHSYEQYF. The gene calls are TRBV14 and TRBJ2-7; D ambiguous. V lost 4 bases to trimming and J lost 0 bases, with 4 bases between them. CDR3 size: 12 residues. Germline values: CDR1 SGHDN, CDR2 FVKESK. Complete variable domain (other parts from reference TRBV14 and TRBJ2-7): EAGVTQFPSHSVIEKGQTVTLRCDPISGHDNLYWYRRVMGKEIKFLLHFVKESKQDESGMPNNRFLAERTGGTYSTLKVQPAELEDSGVYFCASSPHSYEQYFGPGTRLTVT.

On this clonotype itself: A much larger clone lies one base from this, so it may be a read error. The V call is TRBV20-1, the J call TRBJ2-1, with a weak D call TRBD1 (6 bases). This CDR3 is 13 amino acids long. Germline V gives CDR1 DFQATT, CDR2 SNEGSKA (reference sequence). Written as DNA, the CDR3 is TGCAGTGCTAGTACAGGGAGCTACGATGAGCAGTTCTTC. This encodes CSASTGSYDEQFF.

The J gene is TRBJ2-5, the V gene TRBV3-1; no clear D gene. The CDR3 is made up of 14 amino acids. Germline-derived CDR1 and CDR2 are LGHDT and YNNKEL (reference sequence). Between the trimmed V and J ends, which lost 0 bases and 1 base, there was a span of 6 bases. The CDR3 sequence: CASSQEPSQETQYF. Here the CDR3 DNA reads TGTGCCAGCAGCCAAGAACCTAGCCAAGAGACCCAGTACTTC.

This clonotype appeared many times. This chain joins TRBV5-4 and TRBJ1-3; the D gene is possibly TRBD1 (5 bases). Germline V gene sequence: CDR1 SGHNT, CDR2 YYREEE (reference sequence). Trimming shortened V by 4 bases and J by 4 bases, and 12 bases separated the two germline ends. The CDR3 totals 14 residues. The CDR3 sequence: CASSTGTSGNTIYF. CDR3 bases: TGTGCCAGCAGCACCGGGACGAGCGGAAACACCATATATTTT.

Notes on this clonotype: This may be a read error: a much more frequent sequence differs by one nucleotide. V is TRBV5-6 and J is TRBJ2-1; the D is unclear. Trimming took 0 bases from V and 10 from J, leaving 11 bases between them. Germline V gene data show CDR1 as SGHDT and CDR2 as YYEEEE. The CDR3 covers 13 residues. In nucleotides, the CDR3 is TGTGCCAGCAGCTTGGCCTACAGCAAGGAGCAGTTCTTC. Translation: CASSLAYSKEQFF.

In the case of this clonotype: The junction shows a germline mismatch at one end, possibly a read error. This chain uses TRBV7-9 with TRBJ2-7; TRBD2 matches 8 bases. The CDR3 is 14 residues long. Germline V gene sequence: CDR1 SEHNR, CDR2 FQNEAQ (reference sequence). The DNA of the CDR3 is TGTGCCAGCAGCTTAGACGGGAGGGCCGGCGAGCGGTACTTC. This sequence encodes CASSLDGRAGERYF.

This clonotype was counted many times. CDR3 region: CASSNAGQGPYEQYF. DNA of the CDR3: TGTGCCAGTAGTAATGCGGGACAGGGGCCCTACGAGCAGTACTTC. The V gene is TRBV19, the J gene TRBJ2-7; 10 bases are a match to TRBD1. V lost 4 bases to trimming and J lost 2 bases; unmatched junction nucleotides: 5. The CDR3 spans 15 residues. Germline CDR1 LNHDA, CDR2 SQIVND (reference sequence).

This clonotype was seen ten or more times. The chain couples TRBV6-2 or TRBV6-3 to TRBJ1-2, with D uncertain. There are 13 residues in the CDR3. Germline V gives CDR1 MNHEY, CDR2 SVGEGT. V lost 6 bases, J lost 6 bases, and 14 bases lay in between. The CDR3 DNA follows: TGTGCCAGCAGCTACACGAGTACCAATGGCTACACCTTC. Translating gives CASSYTSTNGYTF.

V is TRBV5-4 and J is TRBJ1-5, with TRBD1 identical over 10 bases. Germline V lookup: CDR1 SGHNT, CDR2 YYREEE (reference sequence). Trimming removed 9 bases from V and 5 bases from J; junction bases left unmatched: 17. CDR3 length: 17 residues. The CDR3 DNA reads as TGTGCCACCCGGTACTGGGCGGGACAGGGGATTTATCAGCCCCAGCATTTT. As protein: CATRYWAGQGIYQPQHF.

This clonotype was detected only a few times. The chain employs TRBV12-3 or TRBV12-4 and TRBJ2-5; TRBD2 matches 12 bases. The ends lost 0 bases at V and 2 bases at J; junction bases unmatched: 7. The CDR3 contains 18 residues. CDR3 sequence: CASSLASILAGGQETQYF. The CDR3 nucleotides are TGTGCCAGCAGTTTAGCCTCAATACTAGCGGGGGGTCAAGAGACCCAGTACTTC.

This clonotype was seen ten or more times. The chain has TRBV2 and TRBJ1-5; 9 bases are shared with TRBD1. J lost 0 bases, V lost 6 bases, and 3 bases had no gene match. The CDR3 extends over 15 amino acids. Germline V gives CDR1 SNHLY, CDR2 FYNNEI. The CDR3 is CASREQGASNQPQHF. CDR3 in DNA: TGTGCCAGCAGAGAACAGGGGGCTAGCAATCAGCCCCAGCATTTT.